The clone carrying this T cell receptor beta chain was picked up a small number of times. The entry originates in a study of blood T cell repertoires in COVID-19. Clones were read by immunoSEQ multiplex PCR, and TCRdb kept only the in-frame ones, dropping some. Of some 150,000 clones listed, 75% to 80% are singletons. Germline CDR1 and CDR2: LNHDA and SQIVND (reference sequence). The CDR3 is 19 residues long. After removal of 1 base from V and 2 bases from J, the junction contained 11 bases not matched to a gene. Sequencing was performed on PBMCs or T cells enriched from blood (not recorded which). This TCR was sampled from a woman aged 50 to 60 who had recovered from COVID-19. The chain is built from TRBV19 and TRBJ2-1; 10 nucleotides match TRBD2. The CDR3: CASSIGVAGGVEAYNEQFF. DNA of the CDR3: TGTGCCAGTAGTATAGGTGTAGCGGGGGGAGTTGAAGCCTACAATGAGCAGTTCTTC.